These T cell receptor beta chains were read from a single sample in a study of early T cells in non-severe SARS-CoV-2 infection. TCRdb re-analysed the 5' RACE reads in MiXCR, keeping a single row per CDR3 protein. The data contain roughly 60,000 distinct CDR3 sequences, under 8% of them singletons. Sequencing was performed on whole blood, taken at baseline. These receptors were taken from an adult who was a healthcare worker with PCR-confirmed SARS-CoV-2 infection or an uninfected control (not recorded which). CDR3s include the opening cysteine and the closing phenylalanine or tryptophan. The D gene is left open where the match is weak. The size of a clone is reported for some rows only, either as once, few or many, or as a class for expanded clones.

>many|TRBJ2-7|TRBV28|NA
CASSLGREPYEQYF
TGTGCCAGCAGTTTGGGCAGGGAGCCCTACGAGCAGTACTTC
>NA|TRBJ2-7|TRBV5-1|TRBD1
CASSPGQGKSYEQYF
TGCGCCAGCAGCCCGGGACAGGGAAAGTCCTACGAGCAGTACTTC
>many|TRBJ1-1|TRBV4-3|NA
CASSQDNGVGTEAFF
TGCGCCAGCAGCCAAGATAATGGGGTTGGGACTGAAGCTTTCTTT
>NA|TRBJ2-5|TRBV5-1|NA
CASSLAGSQETQYF
TGCGCCAGCAGCTTGGCCGGTTCGCAAGAGACCCAGTACTTC
>many|TRBJ2-6|TRBV6-2/TRBV6-3|NA
CASSAVDSGANVLTF
TGTGCCAGCAGTGCGGTCGACTCTGGGGCCAACGTCCTGACTTTC
>NA|TRBJ2-5|TRBV5-4|NA
CASSVAHQETQYF
TGTGCCAGCAGCGTGGCACACCAAGAGACCCAGTACTTC
>many|TRBJ2-7|TRBV7-9|NA
CASSPGGGGEEQYF
TGTGCCAGCAGCCCTGGGGGCGGAGGAGAAGAGCAGTACTTC
>many|TRBJ1-4|TRBV7-7|NA
CASSLRMATNEKLFF
TGTGCTAGCAGCTTGCGCATGGCAACTAATGAAAAACTGTTTTTT
>NA|TRBJ2-1|TRBV5-6|NA
CASTTRAALYNEQFF
TGTGCCAGCACCACCCGGGCAGCCCTATACAATGAGCAGTTCTTC
>NA|TRBJ2-7|TRBV7-8|TRBD2
CASSRALAGISYEQYF
TGTGCCAGCAGCCGCGCCCTAGCGGGGATCTCTTACGAGCAGTACTTC
>many|TRBJ1-2|TRBV7-6|NA
CASSPRAGDYGYTF
TGTGCCAGCAGCCCGCGCGCGGGGGACTATGGCTACACCTTC
>NA|TRBJ2-7|TRBV25-1|NA
CASSVSPKSSYEQYF
TGTGCCAGCAGTGTCTCCCCAAAAAGCTCCTACGAGCAGTACTTC
>many|TRBJ2-1|TRBV11-2|TRBD2
CASSSQTSGGVRAHEQFF
TGTGCCAGCAGCTCCCAGACTAGCGGGGGGGTAAGGGCCCATGAGCAGTTCTTC
>many|TRBJ1-1|TRBV19|TRBD1
CASSIVGGGGAFF
TGTGCCAGTAGTATAGTAGGGGGCGGCGGAGCTTTTTTT
>NA|TRBJ2-1|TRBV21-1|NA
CASRDRARPCSYNEQFF
TGTGCCAGCCGGGACAGGGCACGTCCCTGCTCCTACAATGAGCAGTTCTTC
>few|TRBJ2-1|TRBV7-8|NA
CASSLVQFSYNEQFF
TGTGCCAGCAGCCTGGTGCAATTCTCCTACAATGAGCAGTTCTTC
>few|TRBJ2-7|TRBV12-3/TRBV12-4|TRBD1
CASRYRQGDYEQYF
TGTGCCAGCAGATACAGACAGGGGGACTACGAGCAGTACTTC